This T cell receptor beta chain was observed in a study of T cell changes during pregnancy in multiple sclerosis. Here immunoSEQ multiplex PCR was the method, and the copy in TCRdb shows in-frame clones only, minus some. The table records about 100,000 clones, around 90% of them present only once. After removal of 4 bases from V and 6 bases from J, the junction contained 8 bases not matched to a gene. This CDR3 has 14 amino acids. CDR1 SGHRS and CDR2 YFSETQ come from the germline V gene. The clonotype comes from a female donor with multiple sclerosis, enrolled in a pregnancy study. Specimen: peripheral blood, collected in the second trimester of pregnancy. V and J are TRBV5-1 and TRBJ1-1, with TRBD1 identical over 8 bases. The CDR3 reads CASSPNRGIAEAFF. DNA of the CDR3: TGCGCCAGCAGCCCCAACAGGGGGATCGCTGAAGCTTTCTTT. The whole variable domain, remainder taken from reference TRBV5-1 and TRBJ1-1, is KAGVTQTPRYLIKTRGQQVTLSCSPISGHRSVSWYQQTPGQGLQFLFEYFSETQRNKGNFPGRFSGRQFSNSRSEMNVSTLELGDSALYLCASSPNRGIAEAFFGQGTRLTVV.